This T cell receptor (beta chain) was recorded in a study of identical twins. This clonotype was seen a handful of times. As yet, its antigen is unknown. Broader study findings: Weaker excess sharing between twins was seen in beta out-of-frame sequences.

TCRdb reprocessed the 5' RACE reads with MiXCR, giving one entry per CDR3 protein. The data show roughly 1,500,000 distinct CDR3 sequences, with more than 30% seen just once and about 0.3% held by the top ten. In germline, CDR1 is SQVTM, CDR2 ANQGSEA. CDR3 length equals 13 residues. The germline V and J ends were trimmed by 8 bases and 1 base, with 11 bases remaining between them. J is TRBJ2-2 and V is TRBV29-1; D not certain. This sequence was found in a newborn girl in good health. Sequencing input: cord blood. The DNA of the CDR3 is TGCAGCACTTGGACCGAGAACACCGGGGAGCTGTTTTTT. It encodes CSTWTENTGELFF.